This TCR beta chain was retrieved from a study of CXCR3-negative and CXCR3-positive naive CD8 T cells. As for the study in general: The total count of TRB reads reached about 135 million, and each library contributed about 1.5 +/- 0.3 million.

In regard to this clonotype: Its cognate antigen is unknown.

Germline CDR1 SNHLY, CDR2 FYNNEI. CDR3 length: 17 residues. Points from the study as a whole: When CXCR3-positive naive cells were set against CXCR3-negative naive cells, the former had more hydrophobic TRB CDR3s.

In preparing the TRB cDNA libraries, 5' RACE with UMI labels was used. No DNA is given; TCRdb re-called the 5' RACE reads and lists each CDR3 protein once. Its clone listing holds about 98,000 distinct CDR3 sequences. The source material was naive CXCR3+ CD8+ T cells from blood. Subset: CD45RO-CCR7+CD27+CD95- naive CD8+ T cells expressing CXCR3 (TNR3+). The clonotype comes from a human donor in good health. Some clones in this sample may be carry-over from other donors' samples. The chain links TRBV2 to TRBJ2-3. The CDR3 region is CASSEVAVLLGTDTQYF.